This T cell receptor (beta chain) was profiled in a study of shared clonotypes between healthy human individuals. Genomic DNA of every subset was divided equally among multiple immunoSEQ plates. TCRdb keeps only in-frame clones here, not all; method: immunoSEQ multiplex PCR. Of millions of clones listed, around 94% are singletons. Looked up from germline, CDR1 is SGHNT and CDR2 is YENEEA. Trimming cost V 3 bases and J 7 bases; bases outside gene matches: 9. The CDR3 runs 15 residues. The TCR originated in a man aged 18 to 35 in good health. The chain joins TRBV11-3 to TRBJ2-1; the match to TRBD2 covers 7 bases. Specimen: naive CD4+ T cells sorted from blood. Subset reported: CD45RA+ positively selected. The CDR3 spells CASSLGALGGNEQFF. The CDR3 region has the DNA TGTGCCAGCAGCTTGGGAGCTTTGGGGGGGAATGAGCAGTTCTTC.